This TCR beta chain comes out of a study of T-cell reconstitution after alpha-beta-depleted transplantation in children. There are a few counts of this clonotype. Library preparation (for TCRbeta) was performed with unique molecular identifiers. TCRdb re-analysed the PCR reads in MiXCR, keeping a single row per CDR3 protein. In the table there are hundreds of thousands of distinct CDR3 sequences, approximately 16% of which are singletons. V was cut by 0 bases and J by 2 bases, with 5 bases left in between. CDR3 size: 13 residues. Germline CDR1 reads SGHTA; CDR2 reads FQGNSA. This chain uses TRBV7-2 with TRBJ2-7; D gene unclear. The material was PBMCs from the stem cell graft donor, obtained from the stem cell graft. The sequence derives from a human donor who donated a stem cell graft to a child with acute myeloid leukemia. The DNA of the CDR3 is TGTGCCAGCAGCTTAGCAAATGCCTACGAGCAGTACTTC. It codes for CASSLANAYEQYF.